A single sample is the source of the 16 T cell receptor beta chains below, sequenced in a study of neurological immune-mediated disorders. TCRdb itself ran the 5' RACE reads through MiXCR, one entry per CDR3 protein. This table has under 90,000 distinct CDR3 sequences, under 10% appearing once. Sequences were obtained from PBMCs. The receptors were gathered from a man in his forties or fifties in good health.

This clonotype was seen ten or more times. J is TRBJ1-5 and V is TRBV10-3; D is undetermined. Trimming left V 0 bases short and J 9 bases short, with 12 bases between. The CDR3 runs 14 residues. Germline CDR1 and CDR2: ENHRY and SYGVKD. DNA of the CDR3: TGTGCCATCAGTGAGTCGACGGACGGGCGGCCCCAGCATTTT. Protein product: CAISESTDGRPQHF.

At least ten counts were recorded for this clonotype. The chain carries TRBV12-3 or TRBV12-4 and TRBJ1-5; tentative D call: TRBD1 (6 bases). V was pared by 7 bases and J by 3 bases, with 13 bases between. This CDR3 comprises 14 residues. CDR3 residues: CASNLPGHNQPQHF. The CDR3 nucleotides read TGTGCCAGCAACCTACCGGGACACAATCAGCCCCAGCATTTT.

This clonotype occurred a few times. The chain links TRBV3-1 to TRBJ2-7, with 7 bases lining up with TRBD2. Germline V gene data show CDR1 as LGHDT and CDR2 as YNNKEL (reference sequence). V dropped 4 bases and J dropped 2; count of bases not matched to a gene: 8. The length of the CDR3 is 15 residues. In DNA form, the CDR3 reads TGTGCCAGCAGCCGAACCGAGACTAGCACCTACGAGCAGTACTTC. Amino acid sequence: CASSRTETSTYEQYF.

This clonotype has more than one count but fewer than ten. This chain uses TRBV18 with TRBJ2-3, with TRBD1 matching over 8 bases. Germline-derived CDR1 and CDR2 are KGHSH and LQKENI. The CDR3 sequence is 13 residues long. The junction had 2 bases not matched to a gene; V was cut back by 5 bases and J by 4 bases. The CDR3 DNA reads as TGTGCCAGCTCAGCGGACAGGGCAGATACGCAGTATTTT. Translated, it gives CASSADRADTQYF.

This clonotype was counted at least ten times. The rearrangement uses TRBV4-3 and TRBJ2-7; possible D gene TRBD1, 6 bases. Trimming removed 0 bases from V and 1 base from J, with 13 bases in between. The germline CDR1 and CDR2 sequences are LGHNA and YSLEER. There are 16 residues in the CDR3. CDR3 region: CASSQDRAGVSYEQYF. CDR3 nucleotide sequence: TGCGCCAGCAGCCAAGATAGAGCAGGGGTATCCTACGAGCAGTACTTC.

This clonotype showed up many times. V usage is TRBV10-3 and J usage is TRBJ2-3; tentative D call: TRBD2 (5 bases). Trimming pared 10 bases from V and 3 bases from J, leaving 8 bases between. Germline CDR1 reads ENHRY; CDR2 reads SYGVKD. The CDR3 has 11 amino acids. The CDR3 DNA reads as TGTGCCACCTGGACTACAGATACGCAGTATTTT. Amino acid sequence: CATWTTDTQYF.

This clonotype was seen repeatedly, ten times or more. CDR3 loop: CASSLGGSPSYNEQFF. In DNA form, the CDR3 reads TGTGCCAGCAGTTTGGGGGGGAGTCCCTCCTACAATGAGCAGTTCTTC. The chain uses TRBV28 and TRBJ2-1; the match to TRBD2 covers 7 bases. The V gene end was trimmed by 3 bases and the J gene end by 0 bases; junction bases not matched to a gene: 5. Germline V gives CDR1 MDHEN, CDR2 SYDVKM. The CDR3 is 16 amino acids.

This clonotype came up many times. This chain links TRBV7-9 with TRBJ1-2, with D perhaps TRBD1 (6 bases). The CDR3 consists of 13 residues. Germline CDR1 reads SEHNR; CDR2 reads FQNEAQ (reference sequence). The V end lost 5 bases, the J end lost 8 bases, and 15 bases lay between the germline ends. CDR3 residues: CASSRGGAGGYTF. CDR3 in DNA: TGTGCCAGCAGCCGAGGGGGGGCTGGCGGCTACACCTTC.

This clonotype was seen many times. The CDR3 nucleotides read TGCGCCAGCAGCTTGGCTGGCGTAGGAAACACCATATATTTT. Amino acid sequence: CASSLAGVGNTIYF. The chain is built from TRBV5-1 and TRBJ1-3; no clear D gene. Germline-derived CDR1 and CDR2 are SGHRS and YFSETQ. V was shortened by 0 bases and J by 4 bases, with 8 bases between the two germline ends. The CDR3 has 14 residues.

Remarks on this clonotype: The conserved closing phenylalanine or tryptophan is absent in this CDR3, likely reflecting a read error. The rearrangement uses TRBV7-2 and TRBJ2-7; D is perhaps TRBD2 (5 bases). The CDR3 runs 13 residues. Trimming stripped 5 bases from V and 9 bases from J, with 17 bases between. CDR1 and CDR2 (germline): SGHTA, FQGNSA. DNA for the CDR3: TGTGCCAGCAGCATATTGACCGAGGAGGTGCAGTACTTA. It codes for CASSILTEEVQYL.

This clonotype has a count of ten or more. The J gene is TRBJ1-1, the V gene TRBV12-3 or TRBV12-4; 8 nucleotides align to TRBD1. V lost 5 bases, J lost 8 bases, and 13 bases stayed unmatched. This CDR3 region has 15 residues. The DNA for the CDR3 is TGTGCCAGCAGTGCAAAAATGGACAGGGCCCCCGAAGCTTTCTTT. It yields the protein CASSAKMDRAPEAFF.

Ten or more counts support this clonotype. V is TRBV11-2 and J is TRBJ2-1; TRBD2 matches 11 bases. The CDR3 runs to 15 residues. Germline assignment: CDR1 SGHAT and CDR2 FQNNGV. With 5 bases clipped from V and 9 bases from J, the junction kept 9 bases outside the gene matches. Here the CDR3 reads CASSSTSGSKVEQFF. CDR3 coding DNA: TGTGCCAGCAGCAGTACTAGCGGGAGTAAGGTTGAGCAGTTCTTC.

This clonotype was detected many times. The chain links TRBV6-2 or TRBV6-3 to TRBJ2-7; 11 bases fit TRBD2. J gave up 5 bases and V 4 bases, and 4 bases lay outside the gene matches. The CDR3 is made up of 14 amino acids. Germline V gene lookup returns CDR1 MNHEY and CDR2 SVGEGT. In nucleotides, the CDR3 is TGTGCCAGCAGTTTCGTACTAGCGGGGGACGAGCAGTACTTC. Protein product: CASSFVLAGDEQYF.

Many counts were recorded for this clonotype. CDR3 sequence (DNA): TGTGCCAGCAGCACGGGACTAGCGGGTCTCTCCTACAATGAGCAGTTCTTC. The encoded protein is CASSTGLAGLSYNEQFF. The chain carries TRBV7-9 and TRBJ2-1, with 12 positions matching TRBD2. The germline gives CDR1 SEHNR, CDR2 FQNEAQ (reference sequence). Trimming at V came to 5 bases and at J to 0 bases, leaving 5 bases not matched to a gene. This CDR3 has 17 amino acids.

This clonotype was detected many times. The chain links TRBV7-9 to TRBJ1-2; 7 nucleotides agree with TRBD1. The ends lost 1 base at V and 7 bases at J; junction bases unmatched: 9. CDR3 length: 15 amino acids. Germline V gene lookup returns CDR1 SEHNR and CDR2 FQNEAQ (reference sequence). CDR3 amino acids: CASSLEHPGGTGYTF. The CDR3 nucleotides read TGTGCCAGCAGCTTAGAACATCCAGGGGGGACTGGCTACACCTTC.

This clonotype has ten or more counts. V usage is TRBV15 and J usage is TRBJ2-5; maybe TRBD2 (7 bases). The germline V gene encodes CDR1 LNHNV and CDR2 YYDKDF (reference sequence). Trimming cost V 4 bases and J 5 bases, with 20 bases left between them. This CDR3 contains 16 residues. The DNA for the CDR3 is TGTGCCACCAGCACCTGGGGCAGGGGAGGGGAGGAGACCCAGTACTTC. This encodes CATSTWGRGGEETQYF.